Listed below are T cell receptor beta chains from one sample, sequenced in a study of blood T cell repertoires in COVID-19. Libraries were prepared by immunoSEQ multiplex PCR; TCRdb keeps only in-frame clonotypes and omits some of them. The sample shows about 200,000 clones, 65% to 85% of them seen only once. Sequencing was performed on peripheral blood. The receptors here all came from a woman at least 80 years old with acute or convalescent COVID-19. Each CDR3 is given with its conserved first and last residue.

length | V | CDR3
15 | TRBV27 | CASSFQGRMNTEAFF
16 | TRBV14 | CASNPTGQGGNYGYTF
14 | TRBV29-1 | CSHSEGGNNQPQHF
12 | TRBV30 | CAWSGSADTQYF
14 | TRBV2 | CASSLRLARETQYF
12 | TRBV29-1 | CSVGRLNNEQFF
13 | TRBV19 | CASAGAGNTEAFF
16 | TRBV7-2 | CASSPNGLRSGSPLHF
14 | TRBV5-4 | CASTPGGFQETQYF
14 | TRBV7-6 | CASSLNPLPDTQYF
13 | TRBV5-1 | CASATGGAYGYTF
17 | TRBV11-2 | CASSLRSVRRFQETQYF
18 | TRBV24-1 | CATSDPRTGGPGDGELFF
19 | TRBV4-1 | CASSQDLRLTGSRFTEAFF
13 | TRBV21-1 | CASSTGQNRDGFF
14 | TRBV13 | CASSIGTSAYEQYF
14 | TRBV6-5 | CASTQTGGSYEQYF
16 | TRBV9 | CASSPTGTGWPYEQYF
16 | TRBV2 | CASSDRGGYPGTEAFF